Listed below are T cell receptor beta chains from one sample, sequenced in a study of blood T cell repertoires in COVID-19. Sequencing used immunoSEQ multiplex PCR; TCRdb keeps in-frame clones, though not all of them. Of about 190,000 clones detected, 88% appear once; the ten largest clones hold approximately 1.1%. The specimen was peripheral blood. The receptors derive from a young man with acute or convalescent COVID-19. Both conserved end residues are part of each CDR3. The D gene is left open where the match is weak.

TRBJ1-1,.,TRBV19,CASTPGTGNTEAFF
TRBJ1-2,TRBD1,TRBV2,CASSAYRGLEGYTF
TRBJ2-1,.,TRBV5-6,CASSLVVEQFF
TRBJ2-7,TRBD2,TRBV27,CASSLSGGYEQYF
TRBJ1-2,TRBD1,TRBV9,CASSVTGGVDYGYTF
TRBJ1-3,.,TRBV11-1,CASSPALSVSGNTIYF
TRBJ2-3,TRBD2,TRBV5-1,CASSRTSGGNTDTQYF
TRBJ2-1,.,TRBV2,CASSVRGGVGNEQFF
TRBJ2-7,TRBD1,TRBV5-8,CASSRRQGAYEQYF
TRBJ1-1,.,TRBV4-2,CASRDMDTNTEAFF
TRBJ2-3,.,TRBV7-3,CASSLLGGDTDTQYF
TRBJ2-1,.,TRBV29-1,CSLGLSPVNEQFF
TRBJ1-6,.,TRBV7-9,CASSAEGEDNSPLHF
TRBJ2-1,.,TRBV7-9,CASSLSRGLTRYNEQFF
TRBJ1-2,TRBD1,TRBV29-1,CSVQGQGNGYTF
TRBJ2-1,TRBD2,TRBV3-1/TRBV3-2,CASSWRGSPYNEQFF
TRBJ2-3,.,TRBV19,CASSTLQGDTDTQYF
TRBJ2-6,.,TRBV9,CASSVVFSTGRSSGANVLTF
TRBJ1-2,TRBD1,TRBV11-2,CASSAIKTGTQGYTF
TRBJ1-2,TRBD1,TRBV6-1,CASSGGGNRGLDYGYTF
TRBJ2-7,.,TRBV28,CASSLPPGERKEQYF
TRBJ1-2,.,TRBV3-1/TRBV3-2,CASSQAPYTGGYTF
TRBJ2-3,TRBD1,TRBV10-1,CASRTGQGATDTQYF
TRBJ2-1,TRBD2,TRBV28,CASSFYMGLLAGLEGTYNEQFF
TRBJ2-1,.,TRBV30,CAWSYLGNEQFF
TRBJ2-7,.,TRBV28,CASSLVDRDYEQYF
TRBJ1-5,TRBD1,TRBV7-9,CASSWTGGGQPQHF
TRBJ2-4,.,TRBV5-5,CASSSAGSPLENIQYF
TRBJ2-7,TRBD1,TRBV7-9,CASSLGQGLFYEQYF
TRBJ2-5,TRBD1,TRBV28,CASSPGDRATETQYF
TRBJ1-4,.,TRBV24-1,CATSDGFSRGDEKLFF
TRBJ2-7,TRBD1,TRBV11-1,CASSLSGTDAYEQYF
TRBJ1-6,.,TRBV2,CASSFDRDQARVYNSPLHF
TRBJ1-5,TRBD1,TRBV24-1,CATSGPRRQGIINQPQHF
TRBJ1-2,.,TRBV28,CASSLLAGLGYTF